One sample yielded the 23 T cell receptor beta chains listed below, sequenced in a study of OX40 agonist ivuxolimab in advanced cancers. Method: immunoSEQ multiplex PCR; TCRdb's copy keeps in-frame clones and lacks some. The sample includes 40,000 to 60,000 clones, around 79% of them seen just once. The material was CD4+ or CD8+ T cells sorted from blood, obtained in a trial of the OX40 agonist ivuxolimab. The receptor source for this set is an adult with an advanced solid tumor such as melanoma, head and neck, liver or kidney cancer.

The gene calls are TRBV7-2 and TRBJ2-3; TRBD1 aligns across 11 bases. The CDR3 is 16 residues long. Germline trimming cut 5 bases from V and 3 bases from J; bases unmatched to any gene: 7. CDR1 SGHTA and CDR2 FQGNSA come from the germline V gene. CDR3 residues: CASSTGTGGWTDTQYF. In nucleotides, the CDR3 is TGTGCCAGCAGCACCGGGACAGGGGGATGGACAGATACGCAGTATTTT. The full variable domain, rest sourced from reference TRBV7-2 and TRBJ2-3, is GAGVSQSPSNKVTEKGKDVELRCDPISGHTALYWYRQSLGQGLEFLIYFQGNSAPDKSGLPSDRFSAERTGGSVSTLTIQRTQQEDSAVYLCASSTGTGGWTDTQYFGPGTRLTVL.

The gene calls are TRBV6-5 and TRBJ1-1; 10 bases fit TRBD1. V lost 5 bases, J lost 9 bases, and 12 bases stayed unmatched. CDR1 is MNHEY and CDR2 is SVGAGI in the germline V gene. CDR3 length: 15 amino acids. This chain's CDR3 is CASSKTTGGSGKAFF. The DNA of the CDR3 is TGTGCCAGCAGTAAGACGACAGGGGGCAGCGGAAAAGCTTTCTTT.

This clone occurred a few times. This chain links TRBV19 with TRBJ2-2, with D maybe TRBD2 (6 bases). CDR3 length: 14 residues. The germline CDR1 and CDR2 sequences are LNHDA and SQIVND (reference sequence). With 5 bases removed from V and 5 bases from J, the gap between germline ends came to 12 bases. The CDR3 is CASSSGSSTGELFF. The CDR3 nucleotides read TGTGCCAGTAGTTCCGGGAGCTCAACCGGGGAGCTGTTTTTT.

The genes are TRBV19 and TRBJ2-7; D is ambiguous. Germline V gene data show CDR1 as LNHDA and CDR2 as SQIVND (reference sequence). The V end lost 3 bases, the J end lost 3 bases, and 9 bases lay between the germline ends. The length of the CDR3 is 13 residues. The CDR3 DNA is TGTGCCAGTAGTATTAGGGCTGGCTACGAGCAGTACTTC. Amino acid sequence: CASSIRAGYEQYF.

V and J are TRBV5-1 and TRBJ1-3; D is ambiguous. Germline assignment: CDR1 SGHRS and CDR2 YFSETQ. This CDR3 is built from 15 residues. V lost 4 bases, J lost 3 bases, and 14 bases lay in between. Written as DNA, the CDR3 is TGCGCCAGCAGCCCCTTTGATACGATTGGAAACACCATATATTTT. Translated: CASSPFDTIGNTIYF.

This clone was seen a single time. The chain combines TRBV29-1 with TRBJ2-3; 8 bases align to TRBD1. This CDR3 has 17 residues. V lost 2 bases to trimming and J lost 3 bases; unmatched junction nucleotides: 13. Looked up from germline, CDR1 is SQVTM and CDR2 is ANQGSEA. The CDR3 DNA reads as TGCAGCGTTGAATTAAGGGGACAGGACCCAACGACAGATACGCAGTATTTT. Its protein is CSVELRGQDPTTDTQYF.

Regarding this clone: This may be a read error, as it is one base from a much larger clone. Lacking the conserved final phenylalanine or tryptophan, this CDR3 likely reflects a read error. This chain links TRBV28 with TRBJ1-2; the match to TRBD1 covers 11 bases. The CDR3 is 17 amino acids. V lost 6 bases to trimming and J lost 6 bases; unmatched junction nucleotides: 15. The germline V gene encodes CDR1 MDHEN and CDR2 SYDVKM. CDR3: CASSRSGLLGQGDGYTL. For the CDR3, the DNA is TGTGCCAGCAGCCGTTCAGGGTTATTGGGACAGGGGGATGGCTACACCCTC.

V and J are TRBV7-1 and TRBJ1-5; tentative D call: TRBD1 (5 bases). TRBV7-1 is classed as an ORF, of uncertain function. The CDR3 is 15 amino acids. The V gene lost 3 bases and the J gene lost 7 bases, with 16 bases spanning the gap. In nucleotides, the CDR3 is TGTGCCAGCAGCTCTCAGGGAGTGGTAGCCCAGCCCCAGCATTTT. Translating gives CASSSQGVVAQPQHF.

The chain combines TRBV7-7 with TRBJ2-3; a possible D gene is TRBD2 (6 bases). The CDR3 has 14 amino acids. The germline V gene has CDR1 SSHAT and CDR2 FNYEAQ (reference sequence). The V and J ends lost 5 bases and 5 bases respectively, with 14 bases between them. DNA of the CDR3: TGTGCCAGCAGCATAGGACTGGGAGGAGATACGCAGTATTTT. Its translation is CASSIGLGGDTQYF. The complete variable domain, with remaining parts taken from reference TRBV7-7 and TRBJ2-3, reads GAGVSQSPRYKVTKRGQDVTLRCDPISSHATLYWYQQALGQGPEFLTYFNYEAQPDKSGLPSDRFSAERPEGSISTLTIQRTEQRDSAMYRCASSIGLGGDTQYFGPGTRLTVL.

V usage is TRBV29-1 and J usage is TRBJ2-2; D tentatively fits TRBD1 or TRBD2 (6 bases each). The CDR3 has 13 residues. Trimming cost V 4 bases and J 6 bases, with 12 bases left between them. Germline values: CDR1 SQVTM, CDR2 ANQGSEA. Here the CDR3 reads CSVVGGGAGELFF. The CDR3 DNA is TGCAGCGTTGTCGGGGGCGGCGCCGGGGAGCTGTTTTTT.

The chain's CDR3 is CASSLNPGLAGEEQYF. In DNA form, the CDR3 reads TGCGCCAGCAGCTTGAATCCGGGACTAGCGGGAGAAGAGCAGTACTTC. This chain connects TRBV5-1 to TRBJ2-7; 14 bases map to TRBD2. CDR1 SGHRS and CDR2 YFSETQ come from the germline V gene. CDR3 size: 16 residues. Trimming at V came to 1 base and at J to 7 bases, leaving 7 bases not matched to a gene.

The rearrangement uses TRBV7-9 and TRBJ2-3; possibly TRBD2 for D (5 bases). Trimming took 1 base from V and 1 from J, leaving 12 bases between them. Germline CDR1 and CDR2: SEHNR and FQNEAQ (reference sequence). The CDR3 has 16 residues. The CDR3 sequence is CASSLGEYLRTDTQYF. The CDR3 nucleotides are TGTGCCAGCAGCTTAGGGGAGTATCTCCGCACAGATACGCAGTATTTT.

The chain employs TRBV30 and TRBJ1-2; no reliable D call. The CDR3 spans 13 residues. Germline V gene data show CDR1 as GTSNPN and CDR2 as SVGIG (reference sequence). V was shortened by 0 bases and J by 10 bases, with 15 bases between the two germline ends. The CDR3 DNA follows: TGTGCCTGGAGTGTACGGGCAGCGCTTGACTACACCTTC. This encodes CAWSVRAALDYTF.

CDR3 nucleotide sequence: TGCGCCAGCAGCTTGGACCGGAATCAGCCCCAGCATTTT. Translation: CASSLDRNQPQHF. The chain combines TRBV5-1 with TRBJ1-5, with unresolved D. The CDR3 spans 13 residues. Trimming cost V 0 bases and J 4 bases, with 5 bases left between them. Germline CDR1 is SGHRS and CDR2 is YFSETQ.

The chain carries TRBV5-4 and TRBJ2-1; possible D gene TRBD2, 7 bases. V lost 3 bases and J 7 bases, leaving 26 bases between the germline ends. This CDR3 spans 18 amino acids. Germline V gene sequence: CDR1 SGHNT, CDR2 YYREEE (reference sequence). CDR3 sequence reads: CASSWAGGGAGIRNEQFF. In nucleotides, the CDR3 is TGTGCCAGCAGCTGGGCAGGTGGGGGGGCTGGGATAAGGAATGAGCAGTTCTTC.

A word on this clone: It is unclear where the CDR3 begins or ends on the DNA, so no DNA is shown, and the CDR3 is as TCRdb lists it. The rearrangement links TRBV6-5 to TRBJ1-5; the table calls TRBD1, which could not be checked here. The CDR3 contains 15 residues when both ends are counted. Germline values: CDR1 MNHEY, CDR2 SVGAGI. Here the CDR3 reads CASSSSTGRNQPQHF.

V and J are TRBV7-2 and TRBJ2-7, with 9 bases that match TRBD2. The CDR3 spans 16 residues. J was trimmed by 2 bases and V by 1 base; bases with no gene match: 6. Germline CDR1 reads SGHTA; CDR2 reads FQGNSA. The CDR3 sequence is CASSLGASGAPYEQYF. Here the CDR3 DNA reads TGTGCCAGCAGCTTAGGGGCTAGCGGGGCCCCCTACGAGCAGTACTTC.

The chain couples TRBV9 to TRBJ2-1; 8 nucleotides align to TRBD2. The CDR3 is 13 residues long. Trimming removed 3 bases from V and 6 bases from J; junction bases left unmatched: 2. In germline, CDR1 is SGDLS, CDR2 YYNGEE. The CDR3 nucleotides are TGTGCCAGCAGCGCTAGCGGGTCCAATGAGCAGTTCTTC. Its protein product is CASSASGSNEQFF.

The chain uses TRBV7-2 and TRBJ2-7, with D possibly called TRBD1 or TRBD2 (5 bases each). The germline V and J ends were trimmed by 2 bases and 2 bases, with 10 bases remaining between them. The CDR3 length is 14 residues. The germline V gene has CDR1 SGHTA and CDR2 FQGNSA. CDR3 sequence reads: CASSLWDGPYEQYF. In DNA form, the CDR3 reads TGTGCCAGCAGCTTATGGGACGGCCCCTACGAGCAGTACTTC. Looking up the rest from reference TRBV7-2 and TRBJ2-7 gives the full variable domain: GAGVSQSPSNKVTEKGKDVELRCDPISGHTALYWYRQSLGQGLEFLIYFQGNSAPDKSGLPSDRFSAERTGGSVSTLTIQRTQQEDSAVYLCASSLWDGPYEQYFGPGTRLTVT.

The V call is TRBV7-2, the J call TRBJ1-2; D call uncertain. V was cut by 4 bases and J by 4 bases, with 13 bases left in between. The germline CDR1 and CDR2 sequences are SGHTA and FQGNSA. This CDR3 comprises 14 residues. The chain's CDR3 is CASSSGWTLYGYTF. The CDR3 region has the DNA TGTGCCAGCAGCTCCGGATGGACTCTCTATGGCTACACCTTC.

The chain carries TRBV4-2 and TRBJ1-2, with TRBD1 matching 8 bases. This CDR3 contains 16 residues. Germline V gene sequence: CDR1 LGHNA, CDR2 YNFKEQ. The V gene end was trimmed by 5 bases and the J gene end by 2 bases; junction bases not matched to a gene: 10. CDR3 in amino acids: CASSSPGQGTNYGYTF. In DNA, the CDR3 is TGTGCCAGCAGCTCTCCAGGACAGGGAACCAACTATGGCTACACCTTC.

This rearrangement joins TRBV5-4 to TRBJ1-1; 8 bases match TRBD1. CDR1 is SGHNT and CDR2 is YYREEE in the germline V gene (reference sequence). The CDR3 extends over 14 amino acids. The V gene end was trimmed by 6 bases and the J gene end by 10 bases; junction bases not matched to a gene: 14. The DNA for the CDR3 is TGTGCCAGCAACTTACAGGGGGGGCAGGGCGGAGCTTTCTTT. This translates into CASNLQGGQGGAFF. Complete variable domain (other parts from reference TRBV5-4 and TRBJ1-1): ETGVTQSPTHLIKTRGQQVTLRCSSQSGHNTVSWYQQALGQGPQFIFQYYREEENGRGNFPPRFSGLQFPNYSSELNVNALELDDSALYLCASNLQGGQGGAFFGQGTRLTVV.

This clone was detected once. The V call is TRBV18, the J call TRBJ2-5, with 15 bases identical to TRBD2. This CDR3 region has 18 residues. Germline V gene lookup returns CDR1 KGHSH and CDR2 LQKENI. Trimming removed 3 bases from V and 3 bases from J; junction bases left unmatched: 8. DNA for the CDR3: TGTGCCAGCTCACCGGGACTAGCGGGAGGCCTCCTTGAAGAGACCCAGTACTTC. Translated, it gives CASSPGLAGGLLEETQYF.